This record covers a single T cell receptor beta chain. Only in-frame clones appear in the TCRdb table, and some are missing; sequencing was by immunoSEQ multiplex PCR. The sample yields around 8,400 clones, about 80% seen once. The sample belongs to a study of tumor T cells in aggressive B-cell lymphoma. Germline V gene sequence: CDR1 ENHRY, CDR2 SYGVKD. This CDR3 is built from 18 residues. V lost 0 bases, J lost 5 bases, and 21 bases lay in between. The specimen was tumor tissue. The V gene is TRBV10-3, the J gene TRBJ2-3; a weak D match, TRBD1 (6 bases). The source is an adult with diffuse large B cell lymphoma. Here the CDR3 DNA reads TGTGCCATCAGTGAGTCGATAACATGGGACAAGGGCCAAGATACGCAGTATTTT. Translation: CAISESITWDKGQDTQYF.